This is a list of T cell receptor beta chains from one sample in a study of blood T cell repertoires in COVID-19. The assay was immunoSEQ multiplex PCR, and TCRdb's table has in-frame clones only and misses some. The sample gives about 300,000 clones, around 92% of which show up once; 1.8% is in the top ten. The sample comprised peripheral blood. The source is a woman in her twenties or thirties with COVID-19, enrolled during active disease. Both conserved end residues are part of each CDR3. The D gene is left open where the match is weak. Clone size is stated in some rows and not others, as once, few, many or a class when expanded.

>TRBJ1-2|TRBV4-1|.|.
TGCGCCAGCAGCCAAGCCCCTGGCAATTTGGATGGCTACACCTTC
CASSQAPGNLDGYTF
>TRBJ1-6|TRBV11-3|.|.
TGTGCCAGCAGGAGGGGGGGACCCAATTCACCCCTCCACTTT
CASRRGGPNSPLHF
>TRBJ2-7|TRBV27|TRBD2|.
TGTGCCAGCAGTCCCCGGGGGGTATTCATCGAGCAGTACTTC
CASSPRGVFIEQYF
>TRBJ1-5|TRBV19|.|.
TGTGCCAGTCGGGTCGCGGTCAGTCAGCCCCAGCATTTT
CASRVAVSQPQHF
>TRBJ1-5|TRBV4-1|.|.
TGCGCCAGCAGCCACTTAATACGAGGAGGGGGGGCACATCAGCCCCAGCATTTT
CASSHLIRGGGAHQPQHF
>TRBJ2-3|TRBV4-2|.|.
TGTGCCAGCAGCCAAGATCTCGTAAGCGGGTGGGCCTATGATACGCAGTATTTT
CASSQDLVSGWAYDTQYF
>TRBJ2-3|TRBV24-1|TRBD1|.
TGTGCCACCGGACAGGGGAGAGGAACAGATACGCAGTATTTT
CATGQGRGTDTQYF
>TRBJ1-4|TRBV5-6|.|once
TGTGCCACCCTGGGGGCACTGTTTTTT
CATLGALFF
>TRBJ2-7|TRBV7-8|.|.
TGTGCCAGCAGCTTAGGGACAGCGTCCTACGAGCAGTACTTC
CASSLGTASYEQYF
>TRBJ2-1|TRBV3-1/TRBV3-2|.|.
TGTGCCAGCAGCCAAGGGGCGACAGATTCCTACAATGAGCAGTTCTTC
CASSQGATDSYNEQFF